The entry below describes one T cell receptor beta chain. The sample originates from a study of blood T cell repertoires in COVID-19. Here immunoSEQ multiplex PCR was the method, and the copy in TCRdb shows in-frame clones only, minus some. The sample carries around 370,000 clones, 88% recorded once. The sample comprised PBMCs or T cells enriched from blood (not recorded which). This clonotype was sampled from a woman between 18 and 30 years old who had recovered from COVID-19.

The CDR3 nucleotides are TGTGCCAGCAGTCGGGGTCGTCCGGAGACCCAGTACTTC. This sequence encodes CASSRGRPETQYF. This chain links TRBV6-5 with TRBJ2-5; a possible D gene is TRBD2 (5 bases). This CDR3 contains 13 residues. CDR1 and CDR2 from the germline V gene are MNHEY and SVGAGI. Trimming took off 5 bases at V and 5 bases at J, with 12 bases between the two ends.